The sequence of this T cell receptor (beta chain) was determined in a study of response to subunit inactivated influenza vaccine. On this clonotype itself: Its antigen is unknown.

General observations from the study: Few additional T cells are recruited per seasonal influenza vaccination, authors suggested.

TCRdb processed the RT-PCR reads anew with MiXCR; each CDR3 protein has one entry. This sample has fewer than 550,000 distinct CDR3 sequences, with less than 30% found just once. Sample: CD4+ T cells sorted from PBMCs, taken around 5 days after vaccination. This sequence was found in a man aged 50 or older who received an inactivated influenza vaccine.

CDR3 region: CASSLAPQGAPLESYEQYF. The CDR3 DNA reads as TGCGCCAGCAGCTTGGCCCCACAGGGGGCTCCCCTCGAGAGCTACGAGCAGTACTTC. This chain uses TRBV5-1 with TRBJ2-7, with TRBD1 matching 9 bases. The CDR3 totals 19 residues. Trimming cost V 0 bases and J 3 bases; bases outside gene matches: 16. The germline V gene has CDR1 SGHRS and CDR2 YFSETQ.